The 26 T cell receptor beta chains below were found in one sample sequenced in a study of beta chain features in type 1 diabetes. The whole isolated RNA underwent reverse transcription, so sequencing captured expressed TCRB transcripts. Data came from immunoSEQ multiplex PCR; TCRdb stores just in-frame clones and leaves some out. The sample includes 850,000 to 900,000 clones, around a sixth of them seen just once. Material: naive CD4+ T cells from blood. The receptors stem from a woman aged 18 to 35 in good health.

The chain joins TRBV14 to TRBJ2-3; D unresolved. The CDR3 is 13 amino acids. The germline V gene has CDR1 SGHDN and CDR2 FVKESK. V shed 4 bases and J shed 4 bases, with 9 bases lying between them. CDR3 protein: CASSPHQADTQYF. In nucleotides, the CDR3 is TGTGCCAGCAGCCCACATCAGGCAGATACGCAGTATTTT.

This clone was seen only a few times. The same CDR3 also results from other DNA sequences found in this sample. The rearrangement joins TRBV5-1 to TRBJ2-5, with TRBD2 identical over 10 bases. Germline V gene lookup returns CDR1 SGHRS and CDR2 YFSETQ. The CDR3 length is 15 residues. J lost 2 bases, V lost 1 base, and 2 bases had no gene match. The CDR3 DNA is TGCGCCAGCAGCTTGCCAGCGGGAGGGCAAGAGACCCAGTACTTC. It codes for CASSLPAGGQETQYF.

This clone was detected only a few times. The chain has TRBV27 and TRBJ2-3; 9 bases match TRBD1. Trimming removed 2 bases from V and 4 bases from J; junction bases left unmatched: 1. Germline CDR1 reads MNHEY; CDR2 reads SMNVEV (reference sequence). This CDR3 is built from 14 residues. CDR3 protein: CASSLRQGADTQYF. The CDR3 nucleotides are TGTGCCAGCAGTTTAAGACAGGGGGCAGATACGCAGTATTTT.

The CDR3 loop reads CASSVAAGGNTGELFF. The CDR3 region has the DNA TGTGCCAGCAGCGTAGCCGCGGGGGGGAACACCGGGGAGCTGTTTTTT. The chain is built from TRBV9 and TRBJ2-2, with TRBD2 identical over 8 bases. V shed 0 bases, J shed 1 base, and the junction held 2 bases outside the gene matches. Looked up from germline, CDR1 is SGDLS and CDR2 is YYNGEE. This CDR3 has 16 residues.

The sample holds a few counts of this clone. The V gene is TRBV10-3, the J gene TRBJ2-1; 8 positions match TRBD2. Trimming cost V 6 bases and J 5 bases; bases outside gene matches: 9. CDR1 and CDR2 from the germline V gene are ENHRY and SYGVKD. This CDR3 is 15 amino acids long. CDR3 residues: CAISGTRRAHNEQFF. The CDR3 coding sequence is TGTGCCATCAGCGGGACTAGACGGGCACACAATGAGCAGTTCTTC.

The chain joins TRBV5-6 to TRBJ1-2, with unresolved D. Germline V gene sequence: CDR1 SGHDT, CDR2 YYEEEE. V lost 4 bases to trimming and J lost 8 bases, with 15 bases between them. This CDR3 has 13 residues. The CDR3 DNA sequence: TGTGCCAGCAGCGCCGGGAACCGGCGGGGCTACACCTTC. Protein product: CASSAGNRRGYTF.

This clone was detected only a few times. V and J are TRBV5-1 and TRBJ2-1; D not certain. Trimming took 0 bases from V and 0 from J, leaving 7 bases between them. CDR1 is SGHRS, CDR2 YFSETQ, per germline. The CDR3 extends over 15 amino acids. CDR3 bases: TGCGCCAGCAGCTTGGTTCGGGCCTCCTACAATGAGCAGTTCTTC. It yields the protein CASSLVRASYNEQFF.

This clone occurred a few times. The chain links TRBV2 to TRBJ1-5; a possible D gene is TRBD1 (6 bases). There are 13 residues in the CDR3. Trimming removed 6 bases from V and 7 bases from J, with 13 bases in between. Germline V gives CDR1 SNHLY, CDR2 FYNNEI. DNA for the CDR3: TGTGCCAGCAGAACACAGGGTTTCCAGCCCCAGCATTTT. Translated, it gives CASRTQGFQPQHF. The full variable domain, with the rest looked up from reference TRBV2 and TRBJ1-5, is EPEVTQTPSHQVTQMGQEVILRCVPISNHLYFYWYRQILGQKVEFLVSFYNNEISEKSEIFDDQFSVERPDGSNFTLKIRSTKLEDSAMYFCASRTQGFQPQHFGDGTRLSIL.

This clone was observed a handful of times. This chain joins TRBV2 and TRBJ2-2; D remains ambiguous. V was pared by 1 base and J by 5 bases, with 17 bases between. This CDR3 contains 17 residues. Germline V gene sequence: CDR1 SNHLY, CDR2 FYNNEI. The DNA for the CDR3 is TGTGCCAGCAGTGAAGTGCTAGTAGGGTCAAGGACCGGGGAGCTGTTTTTT. Translated, it gives CASSEVLVGSRTGELFF.

As regards this clone: Other DNA sequences in the same sample also yield this CDR3. The chain is built from TRBV6-5 and TRBJ2-5, with unresolved D. V was shortened by 2 bases and J by 6 bases, with 4 bases between the two germline ends. CDR3 length: 11 residues. Germline values: CDR1 MNHEY, CDR2 SVGAGI. The chain's CDR3 is CASSYLQTQYF. CDR3 sequence (DNA): TGTGCCAGCAGTTACCTGCAGACCCAGTACTTC.

Only a few counts were recorded for this clone. This chain connects TRBV6-5 to TRBJ1-1, with 12 nucleotides matching TRBD1. The CDR3 runs 15 residues. V lost 5 bases and J lost 7; bases outside the gene matches: 8. CDR1 MNHEY and CDR2 SVGAGI come from the germline V gene. The CDR3 DNA sequence: TGTGCCAGCAGTATTACGGGACAGGGGGCTGGTGAAGCTTTCTTT. As protein: CASSITGQGAGEAFF.

A few counts support this clone. The chain recombines TRBV28 with TRBJ2-7; D gene unclear. The CDR3 covers 16 residues. Trimming took off 1 base at V and 3 bases at J, with 16 bases between the two ends. The germline V gene has CDR1 MDHEN and CDR2 SYDVKM. The CDR3 sequence is CASSLSSGFWNYEQYF. CDR3 nucleotide sequence: TGTGCCAGCAGTTTATCCTCTGGGTTCTGGAACTACGAGCAGTACTTC.

Points on this clone: This sample includes further DNA sequences coding for the same CDR3. The chain carries TRBV16 and TRBJ1-5, with D unclear. CDR3 length: 13 amino acids. The germline gives CDR1 KGHSY, CDR2 FQNENV. V gave up 2 bases and J gave up 6 bases, with 8 bases separating them. The CDR3 region is CASSQGWGQPQHF. In nucleotides, the CDR3 is TGTGCCAGCAGCCAAGGTTGGGGTCAGCCCCAGCATTTT. The full variable domain, completed using reference TRBV16 and TRBJ1-5, is GEEVAQTPKHLVRGEGQKAKLYCAPIKGHSYVFWYQQVLKNEFKFLISFQNENVFDETGMPKERFSAKCLPNSPCSLEIQATKLEDSAVYFCASSQGWGQPQHFGDGTRLSIL.

The V gene is TRBV18, the J gene TRBJ1-2; D remains unclear. Germline V lookup: CDR1 KGHSH, CDR2 LQKENI. Trimming left V 6 bases short and J 5 bases short, with 10 bases between. The CDR3 spans 12 residues. The CDR3 region has the DNA TGTGCCAGCTCTCGTATGTTATATGGCTACACCTTC. Translation: CASSRMLYGYTF.

The genes are TRBV2 and TRBJ1-2, with D unclear. Germline V gene sequence: CDR1 SNHLY, CDR2 FYNNEI. Between the trimmed V and J ends, which lost 2 bases and 0 bases, there was a span of 7 bases. CDR3 length: 14 amino acids. The CDR3 sequence is CASSELTANYGYTF. The CDR3 nucleotides are TGTGCCAGCAGTGAACTAACCGCTAACTATGGCTACACCTTC.

There are a few counts of this clone. The chain is built from TRBV28 and TRBJ2-1, with D maybe TRBD2 (5 bases). Trimming removed 6 bases from V and 10 bases from J, with 10 bases in between. Germline CDR1 reads MDHEN; CDR2 reads SYDVKM. The CDR3 totals 11 residues. For the CDR3, the DNA is TGTGCCAGCAGGCGGAGAGGGGAGCAGTTCTTC. Its translation is CASRRRGEQFF.

The chain is built from TRBV9 and TRBJ2-5, with unresolved D. This CDR3 spans 12 amino acids. From germline, CDR1 is SGDLS and CDR2 YYNGEE. Trimming took off 3 bases at V and 1 base at J, with 4 bases between the two ends. CDR3 loop: CASSGPQETQYF. The CDR3 nucleotides are TGTGCCAGCAGCGGTCCCCAAGAGACCCAGTACTTC.

The chain has TRBV27 and TRBJ2-1; D gene uncertain. This CDR3 spans 13 amino acids. Germline lookup yields CDR1 MNHEY and CDR2 SMNVEV (reference sequence). V was shortened by 6 bases and J by 7 bases, with 13 bases between the two germline ends. The CDR3 loop is CASRRTGRNEQFF. DNA of the CDR3: TGTGCCAGCAGAAGGACGGGCCGGAATGAGCAGTTCTTC.

The chain employs TRBV7-6 and TRBJ2-5, with D perhaps TRBD2 (5 bases). Germline assignment: CDR1 SGHVS and CDR2 FNYEAQ. The V end lost 3 bases, the J end lost 3 bases, and 8 bases lay between the germline ends. The CDR3 is 13 amino acids. The CDR3 sequence: CASSFDGEETQYF. The CDR3 bases are TGTGCCAGCAGCTTCGACGGGGAAGAGACCCAGTACTTC.

This clone was recorded a few times. The V gene is TRBV5-1, the J gene TRBJ1-5; 7 bases match TRBD1. V shed 0 bases, J shed 5 bases, and the junction held 5 bases outside the gene matches. CDR3 length: 15 residues. Germline V gene data show CDR1 as SGHRS and CDR2 as YFSETQ. The CDR3, as DNA: TGCGCCAGCAGCTTGGGCGGCCAGGGGGATCAGCCCCAGCATTTT. This translates into CASSLGGQGDQPQHF.

This clone was detected only a few times. The chain links TRBV5-4 to TRBJ2-3; 8 bases line up with TRBD2. CDR3 length: 19 amino acids. With V trimmed by 2 bases and J by 1 base, 15 bases remained unmatched. Germline values: CDR1 SGHNT, CDR2 YYREEE (reference sequence). The CDR3 loop reads CASSLGPGLEVWGTDTQYF. The CDR3 coding sequence is TGTGCCAGCAGCTTAGGACCGGGACTAGAGGTTTGGGGCACAGATACGCAGTATTTT. Full variable domain (rest looked up from reference TRBV5-4 and TRBJ2-3): ETGVTQSPTHLIKTRGQQVTLRCSSQSGHNTVSWYQQALGQGPQFIFQYYREEENGRGNFPPRFSGLQFPNYSSELNVNALELDDSALYLCASSLGPGLEVWGTDTQYFGPGTRLTVL.

The sample holds a few counts of this clone. V gene TRBV6-5 combines with J gene TRBJ1-1; D ambiguous. CDR1 MNHEY and CDR2 SVGAGI come from the germline V gene. The CDR3 length is 12 residues. V shed 10 bases and J shed 1 base, with 10 bases lying between them. The CDR3 region has the DNA TGTGCCACCGAAAGTCAGAACACTGAAGCTTTCTTT. Translated, it gives CATESQNTEAFF.

The V call is TRBV5-4, the J call TRBJ2-1; TRBD2 matches at 10 bases. V gave up 3 bases and J gave up 6 bases; unmatched junction bases: 0. This CDR3 contains 13 residues. Germline V gene lookup returns CDR1 SGHNT and CDR2 YYREEE (reference sequence). The CDR3, as DNA: TGTGCCAGCAGCTGGACTAGCGGCAATGAGCAGTTCTTC. This sequence encodes CASSWTSGNEQFF. The full variable domain, completed using reference TRBV5-4 and TRBJ2-1, is ETGVTQSPTHLIKTRGQQVTLRCSSQSGHNTVSWYQQALGQGPQFIFQYYREEENGRGNFPPRFSGLQFPNYSSELNVNALELDDSALYLCASSWTSGNEQFFGPGTRLTVL.

This clone was seen more than once but under ten times. CDR3 nucleotide sequence: TGTGCCAGCAGTAGTATCGGGACAGAATATGGCTACACCTTC. The encoded protein is CASSSIGTEYGYTF. The J gene is TRBJ1-2, the V gene TRBV6-6; 7 nucleotides line up with TRBD1. Germline loops: CDR1 MNHNY, CDR2 SVGAGI (reference sequence). Germline trimming cut 5 bases from V and 5 bases from J; bases unmatched to any gene: 8. The CDR3 length is 14 residues.

This clone was detected only a few times. The chain joins TRBV19 to TRBJ2-3; 10 bases line up with TRBD2. Germline assignment: CDR1 LNHDA and CDR2 SQIVND (reference sequence). The CDR3 length is 17 residues. Trimming removed 5 bases from V and 5 bases from J; junction bases left unmatched: 13. In DNA form, the CDR3 reads TGTGCCAGTAGTCCCCGACTGCCTAGCGGGAGAGTAGATACGCAGTATTTT. It specifies CASSPRLPSGRVDTQYF.

This chain uses TRBV28 with TRBJ1-5; D not certain. The CDR3 extends over 20 amino acids. Per germline, CDR1 MDHEN and CDR2 SYDVKM. V shed 4 bases and J shed 4 bases, with 29 bases lying between them. As DNA, the CDR3 is TGTGCCAGCAGTTCTCAGTCGTTTCTCGGCAGCCGGATCCTAAATCAGCCCCAGCATTTT. Translation: CASSSQSFLGSRILNQPQHF.